A single sample is the source of the 10 T cell receptor beta chains below, sequenced in a study of blood T cell repertoires in COVID-19 (dated by TCRdb to 2019 to 2021). The protocol used for the library was the immunoSEQ multiplex PCR assay. What TCRdb holds here is the immuneACCESS table cut down to in-frame rearrangements. Part of the clones is not present; checked against another copy, under half of the missing clones reflect an unresolved V gene, and the others are unexplained. Within this sample are about 170,000 clones, with approximately 92% of them counted one time only. Together, the top ten hold roughly 4.8% of the sample. Sequencing was performed on peripheral blood. The receptors derive from a woman aged 45-65 years with acute or convalescent COVID-19.

This sequence joins TRBV19 and TRBJ1-1, with 7 bases aligning to TRBD1. The CDR3 runs 13 residues. CDR1 and CDR2 from the germline V gene are LNHDA and SQIVND (reference sequence). V trimming: 3 bases; J trimming: 7 bases; junction bases outside the gene matches: 5. In nucleotides, the CDR3 is TGTGCCAGTAGTATCTCGACAGGGAATGAAGCTTTCTTT. As protein: CASSISTGNEAFF.

J is TRBJ1-6 and V is TRBV2; TRBD1 agrees at 7 bases. From germline, CDR1 is SNHLY and CDR2 FYNNEI. The junction had 10 bases not matched to a gene; V was cut back by 7 bases and J by 4 bases. The CDR3 is 16 residues long. CDR3 region: CASTSTGALYNSPLHF. In DNA form, the CDR3 reads TGTGCCAGCACCTCAACAGGGGCCTTATATAATTCACCCCTCCACTTT.

The chain uses TRBV7-9 and TRBJ1-3, with TRBD1 identical over 8 bases. The V gene's germline CDR1 is SEHNR and CDR2 FQNEAQ (reference sequence). The CDR3 loop spans 15 amino acids. Trimming took 5 bases from V and 4 from J; bases not matched to a gene: 7. CDR3 residues: CASSQGQGGGNTIYF. In DNA form, the CDR3 reads TGTGCCAGCAGCCAAGGACAGGGCGGAGGAAACACCATATATTTT.

This sequence joins TRBV7-9 and TRBJ2-7; D is perhaps TRBD2 (6 bases). Trimming left V 5 bases short and J 0 bases short, with 11 bases between. This CDR3 spans 14 amino acids. In germline, CDR1 is SEHNR, CDR2 FQNEAQ (reference sequence). This CDR3 is CASSPGLSSYEQYF. CDR3 in DNA: TGTGCCAGCAGCCCGGGACTTAGCTCCTACGAGCAGTACTTC.

The chain is built from TRBV13 and TRBJ2-7; D is possibly TRBD1 (6 bases). Per the germline V gene, CDR1 is PRHDT and CDR2 is FYEKMQ (reference sequence). The CDR3 extends over 15 amino acids. V was trimmed by 4 bases and J by 0 bases, leaving 13 bases between them. The CDR3 loop reads CASSSSGQFSYEQYF. Written as DNA, the CDR3 is TGTGCCAGCAGCTCCTCCGGACAGTTCTCCTACGAGCAGTACTTC.

This chain joins TRBV7-2 and TRBJ2-5; 7 nucleotides align to TRBD2. The length of the CDR3 is 14 residues. Germline values: CDR1 SGHTA, CDR2 FQGNSA. V shed 4 bases and J 4 bases; nucleotides not matched to a gene: 6. The CDR3 reads CASSYQASGETQYF. The CDR3 bases are TGTGCCAGCAGCTACCAGGCTAGCGGAGAGACCCAGTACTTC.

The genes are TRBV5-5 and TRBJ1-5, with D possibly matching TRBD1 (6 bases). This CDR3 region has 16 residues. Germline CDR1 is SGHKS and CDR2 is YYEKEE (reference sequence). V was cut by 2 bases and J by 2 bases, with 14 bases left in between. CDR3 in DNA: TGTGCCAGCAGCTTAGTTCAGGGGTATGGCAATCAGCCCCAGCATTTT. Translated, it gives CASSLVQGYGNQPQHF.

V usage is TRBV24-1 and J usage is TRBJ2-3; weak D call: TRBD1 (5 bases). V lost 0 bases and J lost 0, with 12 bases in between. From germline, CDR1 is KGHDR and CDR2 SFDVKD. The CDR3 has 17 residues. DNA of the CDR3: TGTGCCACCAGTGATTTGAAGGGGCACTACAGCACAGATACGCAGTATTTT. Translating gives CATSDLKGHYSTDTQYF.

This clone was counted only a few times. CDR3 sequence reads: CASSRTSGGYNEQFF. The CDR3 DNA is TGTGCCAGCAGTCGGACTAGCGGAGGTTACAATGAGCAGTTCTTC. The V gene is TRBV6-4, the J gene TRBJ2-1; 10 nucleotides match TRBD2. J lost 4 bases, V lost 5 bases, and 5 bases had no gene match. Germline V gene lookup returns CDR1 MRHNA and CDR2 SNTAGT. The CDR3 consists of 15 residues.

The J gene is TRBJ1-2, the V gene TRBV7-9; TRBD1 is a possible D gene (5 bases). Germline V gene sequence: CDR1 SEHNR, CDR2 FQNEAQ (reference sequence). The CDR3 loop spans 13 amino acids. Trimming left V 4 bases short and J 2 bases short, with 8 bases between. The CDR3 loop is CASSSQGNYGYTF. CDR3 in DNA: TGTGCCAGCAGCTCCCAGGGAAACTATGGCTACACCTTC.